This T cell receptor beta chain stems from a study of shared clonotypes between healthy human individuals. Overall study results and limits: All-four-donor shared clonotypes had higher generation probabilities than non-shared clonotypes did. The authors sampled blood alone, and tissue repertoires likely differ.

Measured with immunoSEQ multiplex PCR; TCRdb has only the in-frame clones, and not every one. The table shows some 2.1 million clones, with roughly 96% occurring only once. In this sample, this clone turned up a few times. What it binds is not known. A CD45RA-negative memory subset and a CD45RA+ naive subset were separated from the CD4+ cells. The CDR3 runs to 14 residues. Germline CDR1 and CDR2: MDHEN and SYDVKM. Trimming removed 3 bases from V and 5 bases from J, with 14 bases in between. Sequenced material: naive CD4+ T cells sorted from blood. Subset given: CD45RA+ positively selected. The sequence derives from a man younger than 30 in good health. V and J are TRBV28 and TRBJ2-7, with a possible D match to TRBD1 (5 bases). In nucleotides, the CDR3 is TGTGCCAGCAGTTTGGGGTCAGGGTTGGACGAGCAGTACTTC. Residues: CASSLGSGLDEQYF.